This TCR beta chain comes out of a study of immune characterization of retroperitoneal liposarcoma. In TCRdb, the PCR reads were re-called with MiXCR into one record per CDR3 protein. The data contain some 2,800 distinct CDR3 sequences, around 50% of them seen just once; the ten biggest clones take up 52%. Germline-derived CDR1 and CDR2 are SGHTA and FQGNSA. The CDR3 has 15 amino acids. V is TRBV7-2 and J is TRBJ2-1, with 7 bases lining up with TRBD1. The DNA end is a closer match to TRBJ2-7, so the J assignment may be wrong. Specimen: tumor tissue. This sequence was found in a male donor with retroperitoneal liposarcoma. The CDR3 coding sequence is TGTGCCAGCAGACCTACCGGGACAGCCTGGATTGAGCAGTACTTC. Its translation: CASRPTGTAWIEQYF.